This entry features one T cell receptor (beta chain) sequence. Its specificity is unknown. The sample originates from a study of vaccination effects on CD4 cells after COVID-19. At the level of the study: Two doses of BNT162b2 or mRNA-1273 vaccine were administered to participants. It was with roughly 9.5 IU/ml IL-2 and around 10 ug/ml peptides that 1.5 million to 2 million PBMC per well were cultured.

Culture lasted around eleven days before CD4+ T cell isolation. The vaccine recipients had no prior SARS-CoV-2 infection, with negative nucleocapsid antibodies. TCRdb's table, derived via immunoSEQ multiplex PCR, lists solely in-frame clones and lacks some. The top ten hold 3% of the sample, which has 40,000 or so clones, 65% to 75% seen once. The CDR3 extends over 15 amino acids. The junction had 3 bases not matched to a gene; V was cut back by 2 bases and J by 2 bases. CDR1 is MGHRA, CDR2 YSYEKL, per germline. The TCR was taken from a human donor who received a COVID-19 vaccine. V and J are TRBV4-1 and TRBJ1-2; 9 positions match TRBD1. The sequencing here drew on CD4+ T cells from PBMCs cultured without peptide, taken before COVID-19 vaccination. The CDR3 here is CASSQTTGGNYGYTF. The CDR3 coding sequence is TGCGCCAGCAGCCAAACGACAGGGGGGAACTATGGCTACACCTTC.